The 23 T cell receptor beta chains below were found in one sample sequenced in a study of human T cells and chemical hapten exposure. TCRdb reanalysed the RACE reads using MiXCR and keeps one entry per CDR3 protein. The sample has 130,000 or so distinct CDR3 sequences; over 9% are singletons. Time point defined: patch test 3, about 24 weeks after DPC sensitization. The treatment: therapeutic diphenylcyclopropenone sensitization with weekly scalp DPC. The material was whole blood, obtained in connection with sensitization to the hapten diphenylcyclopropenone (DPC). These receptor sequences come from a woman in her forties or fifties with alopecia areata. Some clones in this sample may be carry-over from other donors' samples.

The table lists this clonotype with many counts. The gene calls are TRBV5-6 and TRBJ1-1; no clear D. The CDR3 extends over 13 amino acids. V was cut by 0 bases and J by 6 bases, with 9 bases left in between. Germline-derived CDR1 and CDR2 are SGHDT and YYEEEE. The CDR3 loop is CASSLEGRAEAFF. CDR3 DNA sequence: TGTGCCAGCAGCTTGGAAGGGCGGGCTGAAGCTTTCTTT. The full variable domain, in which reference TRBV5-6 and TRBJ1-1 provide the parts outside the CDR3, is DAGVTQSPTHLIKTRGQQVTLRCSPKSGHDTVSWYQQALGQGPQFIFQYYEEEERQRGNFPDRFSGHQFPNYSSELNVNALLLGDSALYLCASSLEGRAEAFFGQGTRLTVV.

This chain links TRBV12-5 with TRBJ1-1; the D gene is possibly TRBD1 (5 bases). V lost 5 bases and J 4 bases, leaving 11 bases between the germline ends. The CDR3 has 13 amino acids. Germline loops: CDR1 LGHNT, CDR2 FRNRAP. In DNA, the CDR3 is TGTGCTAGTGGTCGAGGGGTTCCCACTGAAGCTTTCTTT. Protein product: CASGRGVPTEAFF.

The sample holds a few counts of this clonotype. This chain uses TRBV6-5 with TRBJ1-2; 8 nucleotides agree with TRBD1. Unmatched junction bases numbered 3, after V lost 2 bases and J lost 7 bases. The CDR3 covers 13 residues. Germline V lookup: CDR1 MNHEY, CDR2 SVGAGI. The CDR3 DNA sequence: TGTGCCAGCAGTTACGGTCAGGGGGCTGGCTACACCTTC. The encoded protein is CASSYGQGAGYTF.

This clonotype was recorded a few times. The rearrangement joins TRBV3-1 to TRBJ2-1; a weak D match, TRBD2 (5 bases). The V and J ends lost 0 bases and 8 bases respectively, with 11 bases between them. Per germline, CDR1 LGHDT and CDR2 YNNKEL (reference sequence). The CDR3 extends over 14 amino acids. DNA of the CDR3: TGTGCCAGCAGCCAAGAACTAGGTCAACATGAGCAGTTCTTC. It specifies CASSQELGQHEQFF.

The sample holds many counts of this clonotype. This chain joins TRBV28 and TRBJ2-7; 7 nucleotides align to TRBD1. The CDR3 consists of 14 residues. Looked up from germline, CDR1 is MDHEN and CDR2 is SYDVKM. V gave up 8 bases and J gave up 3 bases; unmatched junction bases: 10. This CDR3 is CASCRQGLSYEQYF. The CDR3 DNA sequence: TGTGCCAGCTGTCGACAGGGATTAAGCTACGAGCAGTACTTC. The variable domain in full, completed from reference TRBV28 and TRBJ2-7, reads DVKVTQSSRYLVKRTGEKVFLECVQDMDHENMFWYRQDPGLGLRLIYFSYDVKMKEKGDIPEGYSVSREKKERFSLILESASTNQTSMYLCASCRQGLSYEQYFGPGTRLTVT.

With regard to this clonotype: The conserved closing phenylalanine or tryptophan is absent in this CDR3, likely reflecting a read error. V usage is TRBV7-2 and J usage is TRBJ2-1; the match to TRBD2 covers 11 bases. The germline V gene has CDR1 SGHTA and CDR2 FQGNSA. The V segment lost 3 bases and the J segment 4 bases; nucleotides outside the gene matches: 5. The CDR3 has 16 amino acids. CDR3 DNA sequence: TGTGCCAGCAGCTTGCGGGGGACTAGCGGTTACAATGAGCAGTTCTCC. It yields the protein CASSLRGTSGYNEQFS.

The chain carries TRBV7-3 and TRBJ2-3; TRBD2 matches at 10 bases. V was pared by 5 bases and J by 6 bases, with 11 bases of the junction left unmatched. This CDR3 is 16 amino acids long. Germline loops: CDR1 SGHTA, CDR2 FQGTGA. The chain's CDR3 is CASSPNSGGAGDTQYF. The CDR3 DNA reads as TGTGCCAGCAGCCCGAACAGCGGGGGGGCCGGGGATACGCAGTATTTT. Complete variable domain (other parts from reference TRBV7-3 and TRBJ2-3): GAGVSQTPSNKVTEKGKYVELRCDPISGHTALYWYRQSLGQGPEFLIYFQGTGAADDSGLPNDRFFAVRPEGSVSTLKIQRTERGDSAVYLCASSPNSGGAGDTQYFGPGTRLTVL.

The V gene is TRBV29-1, the J gene TRBJ2-4; D is uncertain. V lost 6 bases and J lost 0, with 6 bases in between. This CDR3 has 12 residues. Per the germline V gene, CDR1 is SQVTM and CDR2 is ANQGSEA. The CDR3 DNA follows: TGCAGCGTGGAATTAGCCAAAAACATTCAGTACTTC. Protein sequence: CSVELAKNIQYF.

V usage is TRBV6-1 and J usage is TRBJ1-2; 8 positions match TRBD1. The CDR3 is made up of 13 amino acids. Germline V gene data show CDR1 as MNHNS and CDR2 as SASEGT. With 6 bases clipped from V and 8 bases from J, the junction kept 8 bases outside the gene matches. The CDR3 DNA follows: TGTGCCAGCAGGAGTATCAGGGGGCACGGCTACACCTTC. It codes for CASRSIRGHGYTF.

This clonotype was seen a handful of times. The chain combines TRBV20-1 with TRBJ1-1; D remains ambiguous. The CDR3 contains 12 residues. The germline V and J ends were trimmed by 2 bases and 3 bases, with 7 bases remaining between them. Germline V gene sequence: CDR1 DFQATT, CDR2 SNEGSKA (reference sequence). As DNA, the CDR3 is TGCAGTGCTAGACAGAGGGACACTGAAGCTTTCTTT. Translated: CSARQRDTEAFF.

There are many counts of this clonotype. The chain couples TRBV5-1 to TRBJ2-3, with 11 bases lining up with TRBD2. Germline CDR1 is SGHRS and CDR2 is YFSETQ. V trimming: 3 bases; J trimming: 1 base; junction bases outside the gene matches: 4. CDR3 length: 16 residues. CDR3 DNA: TGCGCCAGCAGCTCAGGACTAGCGGGCGGCACAGATACGCAGTATTTT. Residues: CASSSGLAGGTDTQYF.

There are a few counts of this clonotype. The genes are TRBV5-1 and TRBJ1-1, with D perhaps matching TRBD1 (5 bases). The CDR3 has 14 amino acids. From germline, CDR1 is SGHRS and CDR2 YFSETQ. Trimming stripped 5 bases from V and 5 bases from J, with 16 bases between. The DNA for the CDR3 is TGCGCCAGCAGACCGGACGTGTGGGGGACTGAAGCTTTCTTT. Amino acid sequence: CASRPDVWGTEAFF.

The DNA of the CDR3 is TGTGCCAGCAGCCCGAACGGACTAGCGGAAGAGACCCAGTACTTC. Its translation: CASSPNGLAEETQYF. This chain connects TRBV7-9 to TRBJ2-5; TRBD2 agrees at 10 bases. J gave up 3 bases and V 5 bases, and 6 bases lay outside the gene matches. The CDR3 runs to 15 residues. Germline loops: CDR1 SEHNR, CDR2 FQNEAQ (reference sequence).

This clonotype was seen ten or more times. The chain has TRBV30 and TRBJ1-6, with 7 bases lining up with TRBD1. The germline CDR1 and CDR2 sequences are GTSNPN and SVGIG (reference sequence). After removal of 5 bases from V and 6 bases from J, the junction contained 4 bases not matched to a gene. The CDR3 runs to 13 residues. CDR3 coding DNA: TGTGCCTGGGCCGACAGGGCTAATTCACCCCTCCACTTT. This translates into CAWADRANSPLHF.

This clonotype was picked up a small number of times. This chain links TRBV6-6 with TRBJ2-4; possibly TRBD1 or TRBD2 for D (5 bases each). The CDR3 is made up of 12 amino acids. Germline CDR1 MNHNY, CDR2 SVGAGI (reference sequence). Trimming took off 7 bases at V and 6 bases at J, with 10 bases between the two ends. The CDR3 DNA reads TGTGCCAGCACCGACGGGGCAAACATTCAGTACTTC. The encoded protein is CASTDGANIQYF.

The V gene is TRBV28, the J gene TRBJ1-2; no firm D call. Germline CDR1 reads MDHEN; CDR2 reads SYDVKM. This CDR3 spans 15 amino acids. V was pared by 5 bases and J by 2 bases, with 15 bases between. The CDR3 DNA sequence: TGTGCCAGCAGTATTAGGACGGAAATAAACTATGGCTACACCTTC. Translation gives CASSIRTEINYGYTF.

Only a few counts were recorded for this clonotype. The rearrangement uses TRBV7-6 and TRBJ2-1; TRBD1 aligns across 10 bases. The CDR3 contains 16 residues. The V segment lost 3 bases and the J segment 2 bases; nucleotides outside the gene matches: 4. In germline, CDR1 is SGHVS, CDR2 FNYEAQ. CDR3 in amino acids: CASSLEDRGTYNEQFF. CDR3 nucleotide sequence: TGTGCCAGCAGCTTGGAGGACAGGGGGACCTACAATGAGCAGTTCTTC.

The chain employs TRBV12-3 or TRBV12-4 and TRBJ1-3; unclear D gene. The V and J ends lost 3 bases and 2 bases respectively, with 5 bases between them. The CDR3 has 13 residues. The CDR3 region has the DNA TGTGCCAGCAGTTTCAAGGCTGGAAACACCATATATTTT. Amino acids: CASSFKAGNTIYF.

This clonotype was recorded many times. This sequence joins TRBV12-3 or TRBV12-4 and TRBJ2-5, with a possible D match to TRBD1 (6 bases). V was trimmed by 6 bases and J by 4 bases, leaving 18 bases between them. This CDR3 region has 15 residues. CDR3 in DNA: TGTGCCAGCAGCGAAACCCAGGGGTGGTCAGAGACCCAGTACTTC. Protein sequence: CASSETQGWSETQYF.

Many counts were recorded for this clonotype. This chain joins TRBV5-1 and TRBJ1-4, with 7 nucleotides matching TRBD1. Germline CDR1 reads SGHRS; CDR2 reads YFSETQ. V was pared by 1 base and J by 0 bases, with 3 bases of the junction left unmatched. The CDR3 totals 16 residues. CDR3 nucleotides: TGCGCCAGCAGCTTGTCGAGGGGGCCAACTAATGAAAAACTGTTTTTT. This gives the protein CASSLSRGPTNEKLFF.

This clonotype was found many times. The chain links TRBV9 to TRBJ2-7; 7 nucleotides line up with TRBD1. The CDR3 is 14 amino acids. The germline V gene encodes CDR1 SGDLS and CDR2 YYNGEE. Trimming took 0 bases from V and 5 from J; bases not matched to a gene: 5. CDR3 DNA sequence: TGTGCCAGCAGCGTAGGGGACAGCATCCACGAGCAGTACTTC. Amino acid sequence: CASSVGDSIHEQYF. The full variable domain, with the rest looked up from reference TRBV9 and TRBJ2-7, is DSGVTQTPKHLITATGQRVTLRCSPRSGDLSVYWYQQSLDQGLQFLIQYYNGEERAKGNILERFSAQQFPDLHSELNLSSLELGDSALYFCASSVGDSIHEQYFGPGTRLTVT.

This clonotype was recorded many times. The chain has TRBV7-7 and TRBJ2-5; 9 bases are a match to TRBD1. The germline V gene encodes CDR1 SSHAT and CDR2 FNYEAQ (reference sequence). CDR3 length: 15 residues. Trimming took 3 bases from V and 2 from J; bases not matched to a gene: 4. The CDR3: CASSLAGTGQETQYF. CDR3 DNA sequence: TGTGCCAGCAGCTTGGCCGGGACAGGGCAAGAGACCCAGTACTTC. Complete variable domain (other parts from reference TRBV7-7 and TRBJ2-5): GAGVSQSPRYKVTKRGQDVTLRCDPISSHATLYWYQQALGQGPEFLTYFNYEAQPDKSGLPSDRFSAERPEGSISTLTIQRTEQRDSAMYRCASSLAGTGQETQYFGPGTRLLVL.

This chain uses TRBV19 with TRBJ2-7; 9 nucleotides match TRBD1. CDR1 and CDR2 (germline): LNHDA, SQIVND (reference sequence). The CDR3 has 13 residues. J lost 6 bases, V lost 4 bases, and 4 bases had no gene match. CDR3 amino acids: CASSTGTGPEQYF. The CDR3 DNA is TGTGCCAGTAGTACCGGGACAGGGCCCGAGCAGTACTTC.